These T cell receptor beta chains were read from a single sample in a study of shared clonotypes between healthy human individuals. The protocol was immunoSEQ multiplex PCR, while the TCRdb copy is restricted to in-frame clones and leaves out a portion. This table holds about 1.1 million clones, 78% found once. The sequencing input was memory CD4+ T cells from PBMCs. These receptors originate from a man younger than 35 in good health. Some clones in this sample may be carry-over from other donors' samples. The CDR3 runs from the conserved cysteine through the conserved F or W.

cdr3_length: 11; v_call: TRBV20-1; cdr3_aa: CSAPSSDTQYF
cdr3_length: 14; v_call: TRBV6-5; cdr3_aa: CASSYGLPGYGYTF
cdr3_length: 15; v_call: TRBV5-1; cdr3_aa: CASSPDNSGANVLTF
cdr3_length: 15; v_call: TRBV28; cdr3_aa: CASSPLDREANEQYF
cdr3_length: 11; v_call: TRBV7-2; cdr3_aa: CASSLYGEQFF
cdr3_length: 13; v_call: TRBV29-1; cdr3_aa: CSVRRTVYNEQFF
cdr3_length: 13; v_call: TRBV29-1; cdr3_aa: CSAVVGAIGEQYF
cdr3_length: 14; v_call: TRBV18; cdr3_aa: CASSPRRGQEKLFF
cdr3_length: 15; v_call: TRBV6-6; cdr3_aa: CASSYPGGGAAEAFF
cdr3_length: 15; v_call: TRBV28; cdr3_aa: CASSGVGALQETQYF
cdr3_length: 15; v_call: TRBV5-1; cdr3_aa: CASSPGLAGGDTQYF
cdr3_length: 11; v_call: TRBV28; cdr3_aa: CASSSRGKLFF
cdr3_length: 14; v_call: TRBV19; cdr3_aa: CASSGLAGSDTQYF
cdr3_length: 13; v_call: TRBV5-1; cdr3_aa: CASSFPQGSEQYF
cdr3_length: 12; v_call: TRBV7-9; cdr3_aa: CASIDRGNEQFF
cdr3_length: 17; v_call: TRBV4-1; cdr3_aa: CASSQESTGTLDEKLFF
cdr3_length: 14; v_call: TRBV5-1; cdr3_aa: CASSASGTLYEQYF
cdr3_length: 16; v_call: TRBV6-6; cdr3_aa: CASSYSGGGSNEKLFF
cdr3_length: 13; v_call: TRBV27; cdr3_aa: CASSLSGSETQYF
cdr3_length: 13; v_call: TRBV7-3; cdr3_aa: CASSPGNTGELFF
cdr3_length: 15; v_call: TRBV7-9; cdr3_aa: CASSLNWGLNEKLFF
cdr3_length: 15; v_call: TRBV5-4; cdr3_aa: CASSFRGVRLHEQYF
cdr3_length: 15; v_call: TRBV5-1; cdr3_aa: CASSLSGKAAGELFF
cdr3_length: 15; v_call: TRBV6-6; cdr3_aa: CASRHRHTSNQPQHF
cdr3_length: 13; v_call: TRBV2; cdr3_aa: CASSETGGETQYF
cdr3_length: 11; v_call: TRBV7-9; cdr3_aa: CASSLRDEQYF
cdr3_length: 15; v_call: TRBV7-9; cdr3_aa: CASSRTGGTGNTIYF
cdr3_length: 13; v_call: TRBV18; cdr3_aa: CASSQGRDTEAFF
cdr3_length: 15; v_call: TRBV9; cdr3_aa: CASSARDGSSTEAFF
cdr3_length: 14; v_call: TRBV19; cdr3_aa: CASRRGGPLEGYTF
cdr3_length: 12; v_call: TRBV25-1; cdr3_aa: CASSAQGYEQYF